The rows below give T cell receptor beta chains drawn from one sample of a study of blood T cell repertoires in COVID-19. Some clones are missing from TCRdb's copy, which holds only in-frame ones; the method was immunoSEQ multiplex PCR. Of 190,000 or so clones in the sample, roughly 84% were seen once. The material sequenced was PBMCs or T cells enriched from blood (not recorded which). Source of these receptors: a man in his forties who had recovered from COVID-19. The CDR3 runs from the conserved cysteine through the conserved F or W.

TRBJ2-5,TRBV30,CAWSAGQGYQETQYF
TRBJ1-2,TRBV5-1,CASSATGTGVYGYTF
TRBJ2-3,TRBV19,CASLGGSGGTDTQYF
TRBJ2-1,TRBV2,CASRLSGGYNEQFF
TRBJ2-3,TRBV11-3,CASSLGQGSTDTQYF
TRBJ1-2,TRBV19,CASSRETGSAYGYTF
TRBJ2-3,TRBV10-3,CAISNREDTQYF
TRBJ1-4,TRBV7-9,CASSQGGLKEGTKTKLFF
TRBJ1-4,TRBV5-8,CASSPGTSTNEKLFF
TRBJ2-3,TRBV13,CASSLAGGRIFTDTQYF
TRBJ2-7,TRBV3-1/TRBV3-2,CASSKRDAADYEQYF
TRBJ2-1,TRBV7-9,CASSPPVERGLWDEQFF
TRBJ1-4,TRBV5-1,CASSLTGMRDEKLFF
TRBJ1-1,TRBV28,CASSSPSFRTGHIEAFF
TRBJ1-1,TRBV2,CASSDWVGATEAFF
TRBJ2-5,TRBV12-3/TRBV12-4,CATGLAGVETQYF
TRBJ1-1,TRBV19,CASSLIRMRTEAFF
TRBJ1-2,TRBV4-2,CATTPGTGGSGYTF
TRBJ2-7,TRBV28,CASRQGALSYEQYF
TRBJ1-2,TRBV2,CASSGDSGYNGYTF
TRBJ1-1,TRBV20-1,CSASRGDLNTEAFF
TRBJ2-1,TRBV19,CASSIRTSGGFNEQFF
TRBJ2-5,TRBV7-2,CASSPGLAMQETQYF
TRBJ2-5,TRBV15,CATSRVTSGSQETQYF
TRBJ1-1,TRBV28,CASSDGGQGATEAFF
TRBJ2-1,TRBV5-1,CASSPDRSSYNEQFF
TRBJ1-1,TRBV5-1,CASSLGGGGTEAFF
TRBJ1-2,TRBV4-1,CASSQRTGANYGYTF
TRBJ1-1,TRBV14,CASSQVPGRSTEAFF
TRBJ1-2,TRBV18,CASSDPGTGGGGYGYTF
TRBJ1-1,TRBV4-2,CASSPQVGDTEAFF
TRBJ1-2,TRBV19,CASEHPGVNYGYTF
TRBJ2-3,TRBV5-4,CASSSGLAGGSTDTQYF